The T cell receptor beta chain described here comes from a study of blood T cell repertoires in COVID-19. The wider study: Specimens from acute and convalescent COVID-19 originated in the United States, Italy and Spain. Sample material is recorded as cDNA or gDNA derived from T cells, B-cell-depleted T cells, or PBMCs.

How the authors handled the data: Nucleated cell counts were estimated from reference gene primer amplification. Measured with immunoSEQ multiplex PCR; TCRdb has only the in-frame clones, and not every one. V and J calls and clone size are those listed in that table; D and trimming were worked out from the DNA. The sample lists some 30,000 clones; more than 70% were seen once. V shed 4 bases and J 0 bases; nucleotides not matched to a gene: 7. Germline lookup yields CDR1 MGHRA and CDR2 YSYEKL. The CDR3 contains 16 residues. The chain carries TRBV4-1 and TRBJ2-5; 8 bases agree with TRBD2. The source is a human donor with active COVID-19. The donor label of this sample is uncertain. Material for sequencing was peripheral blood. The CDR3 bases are TGCGCCAGCAGCCCTTCTGCGGGGGGAAACCAAGAGACCCAGTACTTC. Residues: CASSPSAGGNQETQYF.